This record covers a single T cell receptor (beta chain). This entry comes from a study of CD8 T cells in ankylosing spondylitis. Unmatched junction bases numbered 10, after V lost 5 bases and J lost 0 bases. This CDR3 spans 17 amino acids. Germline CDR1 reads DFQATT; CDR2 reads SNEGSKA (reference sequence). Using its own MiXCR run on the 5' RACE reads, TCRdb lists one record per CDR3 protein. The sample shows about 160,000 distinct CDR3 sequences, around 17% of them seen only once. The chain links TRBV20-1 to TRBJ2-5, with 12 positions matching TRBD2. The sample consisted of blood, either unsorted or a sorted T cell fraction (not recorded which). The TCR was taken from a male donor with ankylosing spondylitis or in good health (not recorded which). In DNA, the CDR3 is TGCAGTGCTCCGCTGGGACTAGCGGGCGCGTACCAAGAGACCCAGTACTTC. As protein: CSAPLGLAGAYQETQYF.